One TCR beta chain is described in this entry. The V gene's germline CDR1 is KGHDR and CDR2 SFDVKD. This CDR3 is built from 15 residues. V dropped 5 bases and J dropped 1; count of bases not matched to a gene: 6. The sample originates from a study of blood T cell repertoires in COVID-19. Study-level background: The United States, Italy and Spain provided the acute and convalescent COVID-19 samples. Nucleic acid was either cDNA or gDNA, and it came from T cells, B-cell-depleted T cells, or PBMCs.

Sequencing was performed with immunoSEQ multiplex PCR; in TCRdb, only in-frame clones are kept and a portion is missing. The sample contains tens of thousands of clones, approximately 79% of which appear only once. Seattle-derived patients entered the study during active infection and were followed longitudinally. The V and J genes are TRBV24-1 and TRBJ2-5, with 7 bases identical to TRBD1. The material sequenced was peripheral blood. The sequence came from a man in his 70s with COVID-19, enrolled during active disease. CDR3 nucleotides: TGTGCCACCAGTGCAGGGGACAGCCTCCAAGAGACCCAGTACTTC. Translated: CATSAGDSLQETQYF.